The T cell receptor beta chain under discussion was sequenced for a study of response to subunit inactivated influenza vaccine. Study outcomes and limitations: Authors suggested that a seasonal influenza vaccination recruits few new T cells each time.

To note about this clonotype: Its cognate antigen is unknown.

TCRdb analysed the RT-PCR reads with MiXCR anew, one entry per CDR3 protein. The table records a few hundred thousand distinct CDR3 sequences, around 15% of them present only once. The sequence derives from a man in his fifties or sixties who received an inactivated influenza vaccine. The source was PBMCs from blood, collected 12 days after vaccination.

CDR3 region: CASTTGFAYEQYF. DNA for the CDR3: TGTGCCAGCACTACAGGGTTCGCCTACGAGCAGTACTTC. The J gene is TRBJ2-7, the V gene TRBV18; D is possibly TRBD1 (6 bases). This CDR3 has 13 amino acids. The V gene's germline CDR1 is KGHSH and CDR2 LQKENI. Trimming shortened V by 8 bases and J by 2 bases, and 13 bases separated the two germline ends. Filled out from reference TRBV18 and TRBJ2-7, the complete variable domain reads NAGVMQNPRHLVRRRGQEARLRCSPMKGHSHVYWYRQLPEEGLKFMVYLQKENIIDESGMPKERFSAEFPKEGPSILRIQQVVRGDSAAYFCASTTGFAYEQYFGPGTRLTVT.